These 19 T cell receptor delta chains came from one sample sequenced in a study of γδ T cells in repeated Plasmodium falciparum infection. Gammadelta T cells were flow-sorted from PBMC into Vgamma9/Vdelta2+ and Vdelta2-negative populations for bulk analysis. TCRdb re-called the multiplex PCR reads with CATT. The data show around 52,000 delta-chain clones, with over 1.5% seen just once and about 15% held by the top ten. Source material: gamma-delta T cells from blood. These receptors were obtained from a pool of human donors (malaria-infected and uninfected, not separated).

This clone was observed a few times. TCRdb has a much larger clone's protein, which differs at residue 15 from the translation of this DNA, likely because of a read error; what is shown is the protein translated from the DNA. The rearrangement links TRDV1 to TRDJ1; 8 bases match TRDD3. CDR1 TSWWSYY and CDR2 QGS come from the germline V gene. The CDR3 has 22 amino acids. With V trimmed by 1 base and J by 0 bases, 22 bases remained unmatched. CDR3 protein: CALGERRETGGYQGPYTDKLIF. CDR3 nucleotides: TGTGCTCTTGGGGAACGGAGGGAGACTGGGGGGTACCAAGGGCCGTACACCGATAAACTCATCTTT.

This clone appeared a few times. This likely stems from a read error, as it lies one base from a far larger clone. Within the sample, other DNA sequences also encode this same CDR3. In DNA, the CDR3 is TGTGCTCTTGGGGAACTGATACCCCACCTTCCGCCCTGGGCACACTGGGGAATACGAGGACCCCTGATCTTT. It yields the protein CALGELIPHLPPWAHWGIRGPLIF. The chain joins TRDV1 to TRDJ4; a possible D gene is TRDD3 (7 bases). V dropped 0 bases and J dropped 3 bases, with 41 bases sitting between them. The CDR3 length is 24 residues. Germline assignment: CDR1 TSWWSYY and CDR2 QGS.

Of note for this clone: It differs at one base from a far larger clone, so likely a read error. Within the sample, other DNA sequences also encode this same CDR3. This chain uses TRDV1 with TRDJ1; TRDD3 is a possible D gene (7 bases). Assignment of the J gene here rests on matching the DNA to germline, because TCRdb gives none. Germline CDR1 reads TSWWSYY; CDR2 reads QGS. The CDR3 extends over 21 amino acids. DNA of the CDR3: TGTGCTCTTGGGGTCAGCACCTGTCCTCCTACTGGGGTAGGGTACACTGATAAACTCATCTTT. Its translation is CALGVSTCPPTGVGYTDKLIF.

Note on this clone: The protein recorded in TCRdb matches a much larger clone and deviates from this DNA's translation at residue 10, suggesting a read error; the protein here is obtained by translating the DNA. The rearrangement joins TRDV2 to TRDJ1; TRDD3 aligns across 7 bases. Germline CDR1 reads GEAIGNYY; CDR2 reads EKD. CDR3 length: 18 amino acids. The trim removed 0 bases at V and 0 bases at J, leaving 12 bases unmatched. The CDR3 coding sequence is TGTGCCTGTGACACCTCGGTACTGGGGACCAAGTACACCGATAAACTCATCTTT. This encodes CACDTSVLGTKYTDKLIF.

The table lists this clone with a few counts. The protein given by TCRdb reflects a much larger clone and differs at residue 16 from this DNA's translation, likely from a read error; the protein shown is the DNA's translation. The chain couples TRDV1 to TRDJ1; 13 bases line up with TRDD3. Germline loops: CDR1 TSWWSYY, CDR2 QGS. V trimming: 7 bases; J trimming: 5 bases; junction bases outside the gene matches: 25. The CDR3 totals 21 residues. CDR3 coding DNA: TGTGCTCTTGCCTCGACCAACGGGAGGAACTGGGGGATACGCGGGTTGGATAAACTCATCTTT. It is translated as CALASTNGRNWGIRGLDKLIF.

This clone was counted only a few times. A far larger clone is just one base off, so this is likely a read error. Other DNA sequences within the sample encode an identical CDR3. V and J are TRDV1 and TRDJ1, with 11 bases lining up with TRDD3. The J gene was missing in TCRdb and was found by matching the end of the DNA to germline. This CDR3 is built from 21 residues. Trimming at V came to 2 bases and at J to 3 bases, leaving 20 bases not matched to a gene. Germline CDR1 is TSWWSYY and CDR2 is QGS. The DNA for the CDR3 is TGTGCTCTTGGGGAATTTCCGTTCCTCCATCTGGGGGATACCATTGCCGATAAACTCATCTTT. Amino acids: CALGEFPFLHLGDTIADKLIF.

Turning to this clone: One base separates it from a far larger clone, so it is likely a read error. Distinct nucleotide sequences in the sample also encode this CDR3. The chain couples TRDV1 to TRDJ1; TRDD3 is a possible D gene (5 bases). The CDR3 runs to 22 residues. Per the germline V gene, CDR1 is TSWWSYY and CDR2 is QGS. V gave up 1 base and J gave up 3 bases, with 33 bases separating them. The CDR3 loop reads CALGEPPDSTGTRPILADKLIF. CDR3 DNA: TGTGCTCTTGGGGAACCCCCGGATTCCACGGGGACTAGGCCGATCTTGGCCGATAAACTCATCTTT.

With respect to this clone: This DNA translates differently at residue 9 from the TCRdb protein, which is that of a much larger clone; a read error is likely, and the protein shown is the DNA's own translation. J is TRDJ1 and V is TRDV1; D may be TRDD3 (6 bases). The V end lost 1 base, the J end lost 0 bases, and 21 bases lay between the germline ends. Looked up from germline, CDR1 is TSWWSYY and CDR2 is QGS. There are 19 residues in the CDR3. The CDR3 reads CALGEHPYSGMVYTDKLIF. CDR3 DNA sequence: TGTGCTCTTGGGGAACACCCCTACTCGGGGATGGTTTACACCGATAAACTCATCTTT.

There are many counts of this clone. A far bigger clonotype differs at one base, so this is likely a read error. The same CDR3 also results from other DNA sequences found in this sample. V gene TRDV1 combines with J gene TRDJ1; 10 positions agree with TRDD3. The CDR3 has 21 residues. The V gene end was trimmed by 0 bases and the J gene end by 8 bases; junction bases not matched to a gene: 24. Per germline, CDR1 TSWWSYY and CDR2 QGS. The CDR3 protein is CALGELCGCLGDIGRGHKLIF. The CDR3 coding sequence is TGTGCTCTTGGGGAACTATGTGGGTGCCTGGGGGATATAGGGCGGGGGCACAAACTCATCTTT.

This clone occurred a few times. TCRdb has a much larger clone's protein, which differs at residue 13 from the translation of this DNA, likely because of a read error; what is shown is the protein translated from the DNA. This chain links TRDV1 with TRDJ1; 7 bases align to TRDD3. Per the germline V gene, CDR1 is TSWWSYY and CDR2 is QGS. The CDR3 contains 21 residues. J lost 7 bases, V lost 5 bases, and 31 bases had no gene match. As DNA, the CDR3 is TGTGCTCTTGGGAATGGCTTCCCTATCCTTCTGGGGGGTCTGGGGGCCGGTAAACTCATCTTT. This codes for CALGNGFPILLGGLGAGKLIF.

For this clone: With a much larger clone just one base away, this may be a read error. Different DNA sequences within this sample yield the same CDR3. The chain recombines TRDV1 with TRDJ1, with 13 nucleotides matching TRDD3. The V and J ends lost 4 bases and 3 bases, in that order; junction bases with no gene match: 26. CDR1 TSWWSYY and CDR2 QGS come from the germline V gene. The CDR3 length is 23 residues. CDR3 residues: CALGATVPSPTGGYAGWSDKLIF. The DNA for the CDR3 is TGTGCTCTTGGGGCAACGGTTCCCTCCCCTACTGGGGGATACGCTGGGTGGTCCGATAAACTCATCTTT.

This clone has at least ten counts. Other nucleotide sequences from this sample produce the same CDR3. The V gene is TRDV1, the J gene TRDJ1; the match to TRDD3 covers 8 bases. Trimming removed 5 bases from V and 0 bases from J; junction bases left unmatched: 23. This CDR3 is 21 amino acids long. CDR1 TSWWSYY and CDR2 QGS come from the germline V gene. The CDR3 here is CALGIRPSRYWGVPYTDKLIF. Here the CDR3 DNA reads TGTGCTCTTGGGATTCGGCCTTCCCGCTACTGGGGGGTTCCGTACACCGATAAACTCATCTTT.

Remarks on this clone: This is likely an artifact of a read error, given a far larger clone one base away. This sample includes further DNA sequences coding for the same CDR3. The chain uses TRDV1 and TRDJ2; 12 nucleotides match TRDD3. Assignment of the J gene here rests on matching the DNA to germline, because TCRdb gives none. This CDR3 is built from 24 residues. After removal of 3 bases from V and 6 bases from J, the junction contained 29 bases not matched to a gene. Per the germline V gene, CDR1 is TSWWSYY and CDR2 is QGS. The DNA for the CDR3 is TGTGCTCTTGGGGAGCTATTCTGCGGGCCTTCGTACTGGGGGATACACGGTATTTCAGCACAACTCTTCTTT. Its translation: CALGELFCGPSYWGIHGISAQLFF.

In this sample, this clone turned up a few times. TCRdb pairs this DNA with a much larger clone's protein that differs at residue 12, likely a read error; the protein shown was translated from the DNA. The CDR3 sequence is CALGTIFAGGGCWYTDKLIF. DNA for the CDR3: TGTGCTCTTGGGACCATCTTTGCCGGGGGAGGTTGCTGGTACACCGATAAACTCATCTTT. The rearrangement uses TRDV1 and TRDJ1, with TRDD3 as a possible D gene (6 bases). The J gene, not given by TCRdb, was assigned here from a germline match of the nucleotide sequence. The germline V and J ends were trimmed by 5 bases and 0 bases, with 28 bases remaining between them. The germline V gene has CDR1 TSWWSYY and CDR2 QGS. This CDR3 has 20 residues.

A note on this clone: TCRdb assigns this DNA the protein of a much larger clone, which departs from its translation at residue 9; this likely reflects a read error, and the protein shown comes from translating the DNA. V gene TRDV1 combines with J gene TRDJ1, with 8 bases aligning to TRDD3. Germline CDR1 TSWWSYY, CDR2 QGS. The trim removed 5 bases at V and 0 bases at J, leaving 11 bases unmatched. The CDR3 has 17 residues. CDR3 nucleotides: TGTGCTCTTGGGCAGACTTGGGGGATGCCATACACCGATAAACTCATCTTT. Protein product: CALGQTWGMPYTDKLIF.

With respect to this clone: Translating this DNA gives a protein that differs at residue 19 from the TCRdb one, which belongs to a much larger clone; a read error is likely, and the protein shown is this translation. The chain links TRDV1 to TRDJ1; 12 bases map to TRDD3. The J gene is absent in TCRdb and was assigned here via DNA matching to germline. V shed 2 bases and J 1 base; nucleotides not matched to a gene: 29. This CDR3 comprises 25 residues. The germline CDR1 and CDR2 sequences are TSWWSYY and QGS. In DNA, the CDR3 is TGTGCTCTTGGGGAATTAGCCTTCCTCCAAAAGTTACGTACTGGGGGATACCCCTTCACCGATAAACTCATCTTT. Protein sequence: CALGELAFLQKLRTGGYPFTDKLIF.

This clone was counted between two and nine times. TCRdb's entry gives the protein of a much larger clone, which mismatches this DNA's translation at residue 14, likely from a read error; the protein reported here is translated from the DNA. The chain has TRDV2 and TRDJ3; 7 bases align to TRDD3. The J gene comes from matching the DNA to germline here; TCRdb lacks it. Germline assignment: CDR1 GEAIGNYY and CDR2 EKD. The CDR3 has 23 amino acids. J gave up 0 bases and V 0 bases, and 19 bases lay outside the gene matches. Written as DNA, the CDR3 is TGTGCCTGTGACACCAAAGGTGGGGGAGCCCTTGTCCTCAACTCCTGGGACACCCGACAGATGTTTTTC. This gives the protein CACDTKGGGALVLNSWDTRQMFF.

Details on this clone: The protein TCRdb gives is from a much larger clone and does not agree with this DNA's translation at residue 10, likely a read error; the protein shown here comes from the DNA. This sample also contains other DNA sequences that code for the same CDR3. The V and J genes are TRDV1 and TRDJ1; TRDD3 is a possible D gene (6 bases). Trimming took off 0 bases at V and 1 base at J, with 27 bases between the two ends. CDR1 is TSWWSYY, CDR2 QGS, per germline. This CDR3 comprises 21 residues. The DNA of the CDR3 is TGTGCTCTTGGGGAACTAGGGCACTACTTAGGATACCTGAGGCCCACCGATAAACTCATCTTT. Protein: CALGELGHYLGYLRPTDKLIF.

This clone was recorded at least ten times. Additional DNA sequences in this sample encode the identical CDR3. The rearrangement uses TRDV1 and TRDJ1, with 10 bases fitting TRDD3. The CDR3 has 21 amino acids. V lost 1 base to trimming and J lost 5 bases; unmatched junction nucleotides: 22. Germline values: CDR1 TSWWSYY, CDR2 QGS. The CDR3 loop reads CALGERFLPHDLGDTSDKLIF. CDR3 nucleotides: TGTGCTCTTGGGGAACGTTTCCTACCTCACGACTTGGGGGATACCTCGGATAAACTCATCTTT.